This TCR beta chain was observed in a study of blood T cell repertoires in COVID-19. For the study at large: PBMCs, B-cell-depleted T cells, or T cells provided the cDNA or gDNA that made up the material.

Under the authors' procedure: Amplification with reference gene primers provided the estimates of nucleated cell counts. Here immunoSEQ multiplex PCR was the method, and the copy in TCRdb shows in-frame clones only, minus some. V, J and clone size reflect that table, while D and trimming were determined from the DNA. The sample gives about 170,000 clones, just over 85% of which show up once; approximately 7% is in the top ten. Germline V gives CDR1 KGHSH, CDR2 LQKENI. The trim removed 3 bases at V and 8 bases at J, leaving 7 bases unmatched. The CDR3 is 15 amino acids. The clonotype comes from a man in his forties or fifties with active or convalescent COVID-19. The rearrangement uses TRBV18 and TRBJ1-4; 9 bases are a match to TRBD1. Specimen: peripheral blood. CDR3 loop: CASSPQQGAYEKLFF. In DNA, the CDR3 is TGTGCCAGCTCACCCCAACAGGGGGCTTACGAAAAACTGTTTTTT.